This TCR beta chain emerged from a study of identical twins. A universal primer site was created by template switching, with the cDNA bearing unique molecular identifiers. Using its own MiXCR run on the 5' RACE reads, TCRdb lists one record per CDR3 protein. The profile shows approximately 210,000 distinct CDR3 sequences, 6% to 7% of them singletons. V lost 3 bases and J lost 5, with 29 bases in between. CDR1 and CDR2 (germline): DFQATT, SNEGSKA (reference sequence). CDR3 length: 19 residues. Points from the study as a whole: Fewer insertions characterized abundant cord blood beta clonotypes, whereas memory repertoires showed none.

Regarding this clonotype: The antigen is not known.

These data were also reused for a study on T cells expressing NK-cell markers. That report adds: Among the experiments, several used an anti-gamma-delta TCR antibody to restrict sorting to alpha-beta TCR T cells. HCMV specificity of the expanded NKG2C+ T cell clones was not established.

The TCR sequence derives from a young woman in good health. The chain has TRBV20-1 and TRBJ2-1; D possibly uses TRBD1 or TRBD2 (6 bases each). The sample comprised CD8+ T cells sorted from blood. CDR3 amino acids: CSASQSPSKVGGSDNEQFF. As DNA, the CDR3 is TGCAGTGCTAGTCAGTCCCCCAGCAAGGTGGGGGGCTCTGACAATGAGCAGTTCTTC.